In this sample, the clone carrying this T cell receptor (beta chain) turned up a few times. The data were obtained in a study of CD8+ T cells in alopecia areata. The wider study: The tofacitinib course ran for 6 to 18 months and was followed by 6 months off drug.

TCR sequencing used cDNA made by reverse transcription of extracted RNA. Some clones are missing from TCRdb's copy, which holds only in-frame ones; the method was immunoSEQ multiplex PCR. The repertoire holds some 99,000 clones, with 35% to 45% as singletons. The CDR3 is made up of 14 amino acids. V was cut by 2 bases and J by 4 bases, with 12 bases left in between. Germline assignment: CDR1 SGHVS and CDR2 FQNEAQ. This chain connects TRBV7-8 to TRBJ2-7; perhaps TRBD1 as D (5 bases). The clonotype was recovered from a human donor with alopecia areata. Sequencing used CD4+ T cells sorted from blood. The CDR3 bases are TGTGCCAGCAGCTTAATCAGGGCACCTTACGAGCAGTACTTC. As protein: CASSLIRAPYEQYF.